Following are 15 T cell receptor beta chains from one sample sequenced in a study of blood T cell repertoires in COVID-19. Some clones are missing from TCRdb's copy, which holds only in-frame ones; the method was immunoSEQ multiplex PCR. The table records 80,000 to 100,000 clones, about 91% of them present only once. The sample consisted of peripheral blood. The source is a human donor with active COVID-19. The donor label of this sample is uncertain.

The genes are TRBV7-9 and TRBJ1-3; TRBD1 is a possible D gene (6 bases). This CDR3 is built from 16 residues. Trimming cost V 4 bases and J 2 bases, with 15 bases left between them. Germline V gene sequence: CDR1 SEHNR, CDR2 FQNEAQ (reference sequence). CDR3 in amino acids: CASSSSAGGTGNTIYF. Written as DNA, the CDR3 is TGTGCCAGCAGCTCCTCTGCGGGGGGCACTGGAAACACCATATATTTT.

This chain links TRBV6-6 with TRBJ2-7, with TRBD1 matching over 7 bases. The CDR3 is made up of 15 amino acids. Per germline, CDR1 MNHNY and CDR2 SVGAGI (reference sequence). J was trimmed by 0 bases and V by 5 bases; bases with no gene match: 7. The CDR3 reads CASSAGQVSSYEQYF. As DNA, the CDR3 is TGTGCCAGCAGTGCCGGACAGGTTTCCTCCTACGAGCAGTACTTC.

The chain is built from TRBV11-1 and TRBJ1-1, with D uncertain. Germline CDR1 is SGHAT and CDR2 is FQDESV (reference sequence). The CDR3 covers 13 residues. Trimming took off 3 bases at V and 4 bases at J, with 9 bases between the two ends. The CDR3 protein is CASSFLRPTEAFF. The DNA of the CDR3 is TGTGCCAGCAGCTTCCTCAGGCCCACTGAAGCTTTCTTT.

The CDR3 loop is CASSQDRLAYSYEQYF. The CDR3 nucleotides read TGCGCCAGCAGCCAAGATCGCCTAGCGTACTCCTACGAGCAGTACTTC. The chain couples TRBV4-3 to TRBJ2-7; TRBD2 is a possible D gene (6 bases). Trimming left V 0 bases short and J 0 bases short, with 12 bases between. Per germline, CDR1 LGHNA and CDR2 YSLEER. CDR3 length: 16 residues.

This sequence joins TRBV5-6 and TRBJ2-1, with a weak D call TRBD2 (6 bases). The CDR3 is 15 residues long. Trimming removed 3 bases from V and 4 bases from J, with 14 bases in between. CDR1 and CDR2 from the germline V gene are SGHDT and YYEEEE. Here the CDR3 reads CASSSDYLDYNEQFF. CDR3 nucleotide sequence: TGTGCCAGCAGCTCGGACTACCTAGATTACAATGAGCAGTTCTTC.

The chain uses TRBV5-4 and TRBJ1-1, with D possibly matching TRBD1 (6 bases). The germline V gene encodes CDR1 SGHNT and CDR2 YYREEE (reference sequence). V gave up 4 bases and J gave up 4 bases, with 23 bases separating them. The CDR3 loop spans 17 amino acids. The CDR3 protein is CASSGPQGTEVGTEAFF. CDR3 bases: TGTGCCAGCAGCGGACCACAGGGAACGGAAGTAGGCACTGAAGCTTTCTTT.

The chain joins TRBV7-3 to TRBJ2-6, with D perhaps TRBD1 (6 bases). This CDR3 region has 17 residues. Germline lookup yields CDR1 SGHTA and CDR2 FQGTGA. V shed 5 bases and J shed 1 base, with 15 bases lying between them. CDR3 bases: TGTGCCAGCAGCCCCCAGGGGAGTGCGTCTGGGGCCAACGTCCTGACTTTC. Translated, it gives CASSPQGSASGANVLTF.

V gene TRBV12-3 or TRBV12-4 combines with J gene TRBJ2-1; D remains ambiguous. CDR3 length: 13 amino acids. Trimming cost V 8 bases and J 0 bases, with 8 bases left between them. This CDR3 is CASVLSSYNEQFF. The DNA for the CDR3 is TGTGCCAGCGTGTTGAGCTCCTACAATGAGCAGTTCTTC.

CDR3 DNA: TGTGCCACCGGTCGGGACATTCTTGAAAAACTGTTTTTT. Its protein is CATGRDILEKLFF. The chain has TRBV2 and TRBJ1-4; perhaps TRBD1 as D (6 bases). CDR3 length: 13 amino acids. Germline V gene lookup returns CDR1 SNHLY and CDR2 FYNNEI. The V gene lost 10 bases and the J gene lost 7 bases, with 16 bases spanning the gap.

The DNA of the CDR3 is TGTGCCAGCAGTTATGTCGGGGGTACTGGTACAGATACGCAGTATTTT. It codes for CASSYVGGTGTDTQYF. The rearrangement links TRBV6-5 to TRBJ2-3; D may be TRBD2 (6 bases). V was cut by 3 bases and J by 3 bases, with 16 bases left in between. The CDR3 loop spans 16 amino acids. The germline V gene encodes CDR1 MNHEY and CDR2 SVGAGI.

The J gene is TRBJ1-1, the V gene TRBV21-1; the table names TRBD1, a call not compared with the DNA. TRBV21-1 counts as a pseudogene. The CDR3 consists of 16 residues. Here the CDR3 DNA reads TGTGCCAGCGGGGCGGGGGACAGGGATTATAACACTGAAGCTTTCTTT. This translates into CASGAGDRDYNTEAFF.

Worth noting for this clone: A read error may account for a junction end that differs from germline. The rearrangement joins TRBV2 to TRBJ1-6; 7 bases line up with TRBD1. Germline CDR1 and CDR2: SNHLY and FYNNEI. The CDR3 has 12 residues. The CDR3 nucleotides read TGTGCCAGCAGTGAAGCGGGACAGAACATCTACTTT. It yields the protein CASSEAGQNIYF.

The CDR3 spells CASSLDGAPGDNEQFF. The CDR3 DNA sequence: TGTGCCAGCAGCTTAGATGGGGCACCGGGGGACAATGAGCAGTTCTTC. The chain employs TRBV11-3 and TRBJ2-1, with D possibly matching TRBD2 (6 bases). Germline-derived CDR1 and CDR2 are SGHNT and YENEEA. The CDR3 is 16 amino acids. Trimming left V 0 bases short and J 5 bases short, with 14 bases between.

CDR3 amino acids: CASSSGGNQPQHF. The CDR3 DNA reads as TGTGCCAGCAGTTCGGGGGGCAATCAGCCCCAGCATTTT. This chain joins TRBV6-5 and TRBJ1-5, with D possibly being TRBD1 (5 bases). The V end was cut by 4 bases, the J end by 2 bases, with 6 bases between. This CDR3 is 13 amino acids long. Looked up from germline, CDR1 is MNHEY and CDR2 is SVGAGI.

The chain is built from TRBV18 and TRBJ2-4; maybe TRBD2 (5 bases). Germline-derived CDR1 and CDR2 are KGHSH and LQKENI. V was cut by 0 bases and J by 9 bases, with 12 bases left in between. The CDR3 runs to 14 residues. The CDR3: CASSPPARRIIQYF. In DNA form, the CDR3 reads TGTGCCAGCTCACCACCCGCTAGGAGGATCATTCAGTACTTC.